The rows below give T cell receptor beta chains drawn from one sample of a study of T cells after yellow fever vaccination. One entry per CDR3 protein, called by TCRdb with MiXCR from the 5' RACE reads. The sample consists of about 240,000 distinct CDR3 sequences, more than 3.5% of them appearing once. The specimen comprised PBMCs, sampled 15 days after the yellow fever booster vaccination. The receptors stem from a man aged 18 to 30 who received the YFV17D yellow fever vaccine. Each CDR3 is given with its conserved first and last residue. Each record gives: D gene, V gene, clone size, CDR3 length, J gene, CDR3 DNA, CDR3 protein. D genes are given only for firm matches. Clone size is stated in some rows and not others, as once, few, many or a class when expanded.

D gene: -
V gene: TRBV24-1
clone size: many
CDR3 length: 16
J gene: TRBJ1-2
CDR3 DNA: TGTGCCACCAGTGATTCGGCAGGCCCGGGGAGTTATGGCTACACCTTC
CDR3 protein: CATSDSAGPGSYGYTF

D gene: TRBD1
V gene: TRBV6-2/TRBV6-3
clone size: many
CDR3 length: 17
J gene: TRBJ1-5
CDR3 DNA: TGTGCCAGCAGTTACGAGTTAGGACAGGGATTAATTCAGCCCCAGCATTTT
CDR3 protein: CASSYELGQGLIQPQHF

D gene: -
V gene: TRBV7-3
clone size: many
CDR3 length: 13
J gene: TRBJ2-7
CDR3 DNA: TGTGCCAGCAGCTTAAATCCCACCTACGAGCAGTACTTC
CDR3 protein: CASSLNPTYEQYF

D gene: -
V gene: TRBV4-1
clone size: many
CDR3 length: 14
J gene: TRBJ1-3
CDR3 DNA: TGCGCCAGCAGCCAGGCCGGGACCGGAAACACCATATATTTT
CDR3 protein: CASSQAGTGNTIYF

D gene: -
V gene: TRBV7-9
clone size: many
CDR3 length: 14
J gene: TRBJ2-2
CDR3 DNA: TGTGCCAGCAGCTTTTTAAGGGACGCCGGGGAGCTGTTTTTT
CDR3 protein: CASSFLRDAGELFF

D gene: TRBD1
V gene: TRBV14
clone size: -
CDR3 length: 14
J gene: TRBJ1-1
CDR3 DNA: TGTGCCAGCAGCCCCGGACAGGGAGTCACTGAAGCTTTCTTT
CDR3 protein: CASSPGQGVTEAFF

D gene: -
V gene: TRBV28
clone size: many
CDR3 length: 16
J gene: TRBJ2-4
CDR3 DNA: TGTGCCAGCACCGCACCGGTAACAGGGAAGCAAAACATTCAGTACTTC
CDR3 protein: CASTAPVTGKQNIQYF

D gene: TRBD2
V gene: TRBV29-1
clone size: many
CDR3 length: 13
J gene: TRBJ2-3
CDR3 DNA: TGCAGCGGCACGGGGGGGTCCACAGATACGCAGTATTTT
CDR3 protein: CSGTGGSTDTQYF

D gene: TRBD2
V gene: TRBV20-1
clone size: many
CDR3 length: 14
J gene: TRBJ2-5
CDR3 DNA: TGCAGTGCTAGCGGCACTAGCGGGAGGGAGACCCAGTACTTC
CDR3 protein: CSASGTSGRETQYF

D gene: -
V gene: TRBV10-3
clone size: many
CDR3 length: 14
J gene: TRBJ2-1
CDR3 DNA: TGTGCCATCAGGGACAGGGAGGGGTCCAATGAGCAGTTCTTC
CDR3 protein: CAIRDREGSNEQFF

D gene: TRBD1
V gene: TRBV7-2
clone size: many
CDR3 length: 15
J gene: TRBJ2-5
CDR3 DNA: TGTGCCAGCAGCTTCGGCACAGGGACAGCAGAGACCCAGTACTTC
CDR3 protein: CASSFGTGTAETQYF

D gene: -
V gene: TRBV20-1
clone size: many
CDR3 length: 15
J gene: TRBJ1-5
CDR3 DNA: TGCAGTGCTAGAGAGGAGAGACGGTTCAATCAGCCCCAGCATTTT
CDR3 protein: CSAREERRFNQPQHF

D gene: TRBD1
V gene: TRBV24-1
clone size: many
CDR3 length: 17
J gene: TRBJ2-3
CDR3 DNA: TGTGCCACCAGTGACCCGGGACAGGGTGGGGCAACAGATACGCAGTATTTT
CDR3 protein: CATSDPGQGGATDTQYF

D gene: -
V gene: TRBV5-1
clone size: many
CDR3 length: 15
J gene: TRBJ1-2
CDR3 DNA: TGCGCCAGCAGCTTGGCCGGGGCAGGAAGCTATGGCTACACCTTC
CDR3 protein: CASSLAGAGSYGYTF

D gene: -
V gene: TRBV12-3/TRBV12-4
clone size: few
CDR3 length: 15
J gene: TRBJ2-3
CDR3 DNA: TGTGCCAGCAGTTTTGGGCTCCCACGCACAGATACGCAGTATTTT
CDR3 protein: CASSFGLPRTDTQYF

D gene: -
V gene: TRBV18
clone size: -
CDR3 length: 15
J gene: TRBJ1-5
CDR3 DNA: TGTGCCAGCTCACCACCCGGGGGCCCGGCTCAGCCCCAGCATTTT
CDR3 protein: CASSPPGGPAQPQHF

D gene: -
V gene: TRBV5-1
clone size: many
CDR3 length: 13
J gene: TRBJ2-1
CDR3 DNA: TGCGCCAGCAGCTTGGGTTCAAACAATGAGCAGTTCTTC
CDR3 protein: CASSLGSNNEQFF

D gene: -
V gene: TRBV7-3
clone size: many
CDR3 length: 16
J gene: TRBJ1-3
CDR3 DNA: TGTGCCAGCAGCTTAAATTATGGAGTCGGTGGAAACACCATATATTTT
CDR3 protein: CASSLNYGVGGNTIYF

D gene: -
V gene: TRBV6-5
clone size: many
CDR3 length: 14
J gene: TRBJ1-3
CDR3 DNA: TGTGCCAGCAGTACGATGTCCTCTGGAAACACCATATATTTT
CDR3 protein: CASSTMSSGNTIYF

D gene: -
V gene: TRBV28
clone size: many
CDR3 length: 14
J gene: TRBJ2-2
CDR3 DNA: TGTGCCAGCAGAGCCACTCGGGGTGGCGGGGAGCTGTTTTTT
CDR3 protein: CASRATRGGGELFF

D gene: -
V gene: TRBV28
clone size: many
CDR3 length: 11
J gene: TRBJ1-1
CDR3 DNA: TGTGCCAGCAGTTTACCGTATGAAGCTTTCTTT
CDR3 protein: CASSLPYEAFF

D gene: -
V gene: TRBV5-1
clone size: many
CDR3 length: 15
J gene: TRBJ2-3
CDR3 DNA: TGCGCCAGCAGCTTGAGTCGGGGTTACACAGATACGCAGTATTTT
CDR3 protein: CASSLSRGYTDTQYF

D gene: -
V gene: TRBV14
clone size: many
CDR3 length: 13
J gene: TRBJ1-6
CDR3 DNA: TGTGCCAGCCGCGGGTCCTATAATTCACCCCTCCACTTT
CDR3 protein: CASRGSYNSPLHF

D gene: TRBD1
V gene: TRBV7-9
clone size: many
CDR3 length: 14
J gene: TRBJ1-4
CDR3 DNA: TGTGCCAGCAGCCCGGGACAGGGCAATGAAAAACTGTTTTTT
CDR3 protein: CASSPGQGNEKLFF

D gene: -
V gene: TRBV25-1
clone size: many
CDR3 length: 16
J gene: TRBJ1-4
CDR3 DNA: TGTGCCAGCAGTGAATTGGGCGCAGGGAGACATGAAAAACTGTTTTTT
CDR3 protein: CASSELGAGRHEKLFF

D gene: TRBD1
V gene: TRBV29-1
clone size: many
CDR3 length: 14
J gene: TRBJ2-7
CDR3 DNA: TGCAGCGTCCGAACCGGGACAGGGTCCCACGAGCAGTACTTC
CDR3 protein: CSVRTGTGSHEQYF

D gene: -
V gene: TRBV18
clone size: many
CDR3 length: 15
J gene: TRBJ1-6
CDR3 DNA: TGTGCCAGCTCACCAGCGTCAGCGGGGGATTCACCCCTCCACTTT
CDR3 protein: CASSPASAGDSPLHF

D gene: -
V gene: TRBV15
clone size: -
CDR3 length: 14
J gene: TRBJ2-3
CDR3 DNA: TGTGCCACCAGCAGAGGGAACGGGCTGGATACGCAGTATTTT
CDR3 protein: CATSRGNGLDTQYF

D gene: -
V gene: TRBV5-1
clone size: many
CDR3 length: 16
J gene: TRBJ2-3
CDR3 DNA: TGCGCCAGCAGCTTCGGCCCCCTAGCTTCGGCAGATACGCAGTATTTT
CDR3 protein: CASSFGPLASADTQYF

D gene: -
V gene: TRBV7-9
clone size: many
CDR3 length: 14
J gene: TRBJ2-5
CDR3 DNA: TGTGCCAGCAGCTTACAAAGGTCTACGGAGACCCAGTACTTC
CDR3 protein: CASSLQRSTETQYF

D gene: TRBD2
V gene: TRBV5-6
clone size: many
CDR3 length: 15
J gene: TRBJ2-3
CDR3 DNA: TGTGCCAGCAGCTTGGTTCTAGCGGGGGGAGATACGCAGTATTTT
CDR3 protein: CASSLVLAGGDTQYF

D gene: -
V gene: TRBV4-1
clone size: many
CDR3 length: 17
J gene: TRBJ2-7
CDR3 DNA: TGCGCCAGCAGCCAAGGGGGCTCAAGGACAGACAGCTACGAGCAGTACTTC
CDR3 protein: CASSQGGSRTDSYEQYF

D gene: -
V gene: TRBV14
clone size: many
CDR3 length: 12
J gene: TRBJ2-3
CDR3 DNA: TGTGCCAGCAGCCAAGTTATGGATACGCAGTATTTT
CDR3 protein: CASSQVMDTQYF

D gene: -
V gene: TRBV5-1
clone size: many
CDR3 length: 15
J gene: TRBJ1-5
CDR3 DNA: TGCGCCAGCAGCTTGGCAGGGAATAGCAATCAGCCCCAGCATTTT
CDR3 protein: CASSLAGNSNQPQHF

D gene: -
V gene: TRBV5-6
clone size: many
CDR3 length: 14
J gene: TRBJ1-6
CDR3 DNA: TGTGCCAGCAGCGGAACATCTTGGTACTCACCCCTCCACTTT
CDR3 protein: CASSGTSWYSPLHF

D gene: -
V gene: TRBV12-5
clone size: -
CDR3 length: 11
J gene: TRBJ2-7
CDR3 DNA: TGTGCTAGTGGTCCGAAATACGAGCAGTACTTC
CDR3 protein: CASGPKYEQYF

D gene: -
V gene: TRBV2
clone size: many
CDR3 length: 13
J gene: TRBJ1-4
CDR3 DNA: TGTGCCAGCATGGCAGGGTTCAGTGAAAAACTGTTTTTT
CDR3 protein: CASMAGFSEKLFF

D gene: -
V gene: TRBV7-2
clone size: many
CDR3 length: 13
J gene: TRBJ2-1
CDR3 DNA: TGTGCCAGCAGCCTACAAAAGGTGAAGGAGCAGTTCTTC
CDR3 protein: CASSLQKVKEQFF

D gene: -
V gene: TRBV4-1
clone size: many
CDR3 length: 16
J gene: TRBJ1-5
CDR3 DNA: TGCGCCAGCAGCCAAGAGTTAGGGCGGCTCAATCAGCCCCAGCATTTT
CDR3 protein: CASSQELGRLNQPQHF

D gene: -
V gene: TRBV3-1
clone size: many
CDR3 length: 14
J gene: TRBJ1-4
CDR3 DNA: TGTGCCAGCAGCCAAGAGTCGAACGGAGGAAAACTGTTTTTT
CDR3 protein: CASSQESNGGKLFF

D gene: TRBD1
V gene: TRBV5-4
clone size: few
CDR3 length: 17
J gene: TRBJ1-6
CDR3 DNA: TGTGCCAGCAGCGCCGACCCTTTACAGGGGGCGAATTCACCCCTCCACTTT
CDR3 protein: CASSADPLQGANSPLHF

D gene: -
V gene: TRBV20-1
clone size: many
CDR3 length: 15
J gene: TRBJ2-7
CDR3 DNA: TGCAGTGCTAGAGAGTCGCGAGGGAGGAGCTACGAGCAGTACTTC
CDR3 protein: CSARESRGRSYEQYF

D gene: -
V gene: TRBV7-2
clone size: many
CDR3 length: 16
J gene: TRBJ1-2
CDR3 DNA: TGTGCCAGCAGCCCTAACCCCCCCGGGGGCAACTATGGCTACACCTTC
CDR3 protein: CASSPNPPGGNYGYTF

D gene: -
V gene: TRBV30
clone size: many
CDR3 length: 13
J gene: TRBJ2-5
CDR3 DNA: TGTGCCTGGAGGGAGACTAGTACAGAGACCCAGTACTTC
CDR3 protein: CAWRETSTETQYF

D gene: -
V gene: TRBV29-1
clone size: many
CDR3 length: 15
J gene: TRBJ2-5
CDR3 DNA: TGCAGCGTTGAAGTTACAGGGGAGGAGGCAGAGACCCAGTACTTC
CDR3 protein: CSVEVTGEEAETQYF

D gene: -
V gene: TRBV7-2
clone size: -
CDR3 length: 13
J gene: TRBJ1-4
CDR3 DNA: TGTGCCAGCAGCCGTAGAGGGAACGAAAAACTGTTTTTT
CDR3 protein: CASSRRGNEKLFF

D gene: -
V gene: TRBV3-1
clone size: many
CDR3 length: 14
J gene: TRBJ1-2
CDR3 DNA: TGTGCCAGCAGCCAAGAAGTAGGTGACTATGGCTACACCTTC
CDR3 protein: CASSQEVGDYGYTF

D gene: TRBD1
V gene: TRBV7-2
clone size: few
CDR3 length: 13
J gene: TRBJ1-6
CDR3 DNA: TGTGCCAGCAGCCCCGGACAGGACTTGGCCCTCCACTTT
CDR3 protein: CASSPGQDLALHF

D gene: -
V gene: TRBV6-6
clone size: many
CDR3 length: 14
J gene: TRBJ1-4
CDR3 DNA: TGTGCCAGCAGTTACCCCGGGGGGGATGAAAAACTGTTTTTT
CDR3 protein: CASSYPGGDEKLFF

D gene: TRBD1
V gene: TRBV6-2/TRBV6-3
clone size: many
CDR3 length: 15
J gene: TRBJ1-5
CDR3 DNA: TGTGCCAGCAGTCTGCGCGGACAGGGGGGCCAGCCCCAGCATTTT
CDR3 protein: CASSLRGQGGQPQHF

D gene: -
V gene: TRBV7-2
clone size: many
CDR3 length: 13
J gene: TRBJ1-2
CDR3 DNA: TGTGCCAGCAGCTTAATAGGTCAGGGAGGCTACACCTTC
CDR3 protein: CASSLIGQGGYTF

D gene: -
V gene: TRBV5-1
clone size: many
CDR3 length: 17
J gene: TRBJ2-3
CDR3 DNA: TGCGCCAGCAGCTTGGAATTAAGGAAAACCTTCACAGATACGCAGTATTTT
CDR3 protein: CASSLELRKTFTDTQYF

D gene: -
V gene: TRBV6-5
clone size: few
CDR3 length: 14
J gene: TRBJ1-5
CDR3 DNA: TGTGCCAGCATCGGCGAGGGGCGAGGCCAGCCCCAGCATTTT
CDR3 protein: CASIGEGRGQPQHF

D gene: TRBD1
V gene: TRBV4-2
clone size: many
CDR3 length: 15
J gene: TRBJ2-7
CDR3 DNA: TGTGCCAGCAGCCACAGGACAGGGGGCTTGTACGAGCAGTACTTC
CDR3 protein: CASSHRTGGLYEQYF

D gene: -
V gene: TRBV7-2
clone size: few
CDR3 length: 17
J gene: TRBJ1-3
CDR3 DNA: TGTGCCAGCAGCTTAGATGCAGGGGCTATGACTGGAAACACCATATATTTT
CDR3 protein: CASSLDAGAMTGNTIYF

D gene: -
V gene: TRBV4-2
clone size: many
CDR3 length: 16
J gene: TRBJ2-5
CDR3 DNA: TGTGCCAGCAGCCAAGAGGCAGGGACATACCAAGAGACCCAGTACTTC
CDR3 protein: CASSQEAGTYQETQYF

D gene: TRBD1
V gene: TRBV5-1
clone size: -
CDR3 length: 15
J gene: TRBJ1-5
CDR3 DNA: TGCGCCAGCAGCGACGGACAGGAAAGCAATCAGCCCCAGCATTTT
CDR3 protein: CASSDGQESNQPQHF

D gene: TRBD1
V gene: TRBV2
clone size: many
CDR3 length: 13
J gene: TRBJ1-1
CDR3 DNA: TGTGCCAGCCAGGGACAGGGAGACACTGAAGCTTTCTTT
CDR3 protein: CASQGQGDTEAFF

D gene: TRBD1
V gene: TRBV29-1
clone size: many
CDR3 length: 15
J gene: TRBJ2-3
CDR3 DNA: TGCAGCGTTGAAGGGACAGGGACCCGATTAGATACGCAGTATTTT
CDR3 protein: CSVEGTGTRLDTQYF